The clone carrying this TCR beta chain occurred many times. The antigen is not known. All of the isolated RNA was reverse transcribed, so expressed TCRB transcripts were sequenced. Repertoires were generated with immunoSEQ multiplex PCR, while TCRdb's copy carries only in-frame clones and drops some. The sample yields 120,000 to 150,000 clones, roughly 9.3% seen once. Losses at the gene ends were 8 bases for V and 4 bases for J; bases not matched to a gene: 7. The germline V gene encodes CDR1 SQVTM and CDR2 ANQGSEA. The CDR3 extends over 12 amino acids. The data were taken from a study of beta chain features in type 1 diabetes. Findings and limits, study-wide: Individuals with type 1 diabetes displayed fewer insertions and more deletions at VDJ junctions.

The chain uses TRBV29-1 and TRBJ1-2; 7 bases fit TRBD1. The material sequenced was central memory CD4+ T cells from blood. The receptor's source is a woman aged 40-49 years in good health. The CDR3 DNA reads as TGCAGCTCGTCGCCAGGGGGCTATGGCTACACCTTC. It codes for CSSSPGGYGYTF.